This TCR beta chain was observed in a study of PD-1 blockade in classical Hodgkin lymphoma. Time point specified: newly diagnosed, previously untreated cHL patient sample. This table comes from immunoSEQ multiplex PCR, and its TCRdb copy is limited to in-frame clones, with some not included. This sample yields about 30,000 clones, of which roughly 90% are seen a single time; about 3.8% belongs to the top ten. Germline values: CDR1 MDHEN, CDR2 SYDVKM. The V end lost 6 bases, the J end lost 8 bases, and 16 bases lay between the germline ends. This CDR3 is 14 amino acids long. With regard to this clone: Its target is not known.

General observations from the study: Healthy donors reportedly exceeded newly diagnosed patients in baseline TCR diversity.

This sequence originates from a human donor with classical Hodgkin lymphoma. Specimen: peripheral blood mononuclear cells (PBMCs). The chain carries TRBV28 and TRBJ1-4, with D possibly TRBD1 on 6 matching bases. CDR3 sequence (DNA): TGTGCCAGCAGGGACAGTGGCGGGTTCGAAAAACTGTTTTTT. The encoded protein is CASRDSGGFEKLFF.